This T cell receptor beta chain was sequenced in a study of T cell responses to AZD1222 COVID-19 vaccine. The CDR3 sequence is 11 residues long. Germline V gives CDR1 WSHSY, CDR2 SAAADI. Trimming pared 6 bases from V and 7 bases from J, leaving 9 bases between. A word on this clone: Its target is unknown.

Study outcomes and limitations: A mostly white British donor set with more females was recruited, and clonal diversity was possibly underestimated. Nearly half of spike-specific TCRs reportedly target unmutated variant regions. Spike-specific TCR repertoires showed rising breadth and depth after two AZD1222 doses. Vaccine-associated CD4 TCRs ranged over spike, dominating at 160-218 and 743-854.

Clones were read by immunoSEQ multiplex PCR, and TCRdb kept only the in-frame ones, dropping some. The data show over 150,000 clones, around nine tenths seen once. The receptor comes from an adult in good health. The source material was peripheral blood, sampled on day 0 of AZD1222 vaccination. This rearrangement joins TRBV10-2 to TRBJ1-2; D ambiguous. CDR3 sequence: CASRRVGGYTF. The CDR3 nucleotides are TGCGCCAGCAGAAGGGTGGGTGGCTACACCTTC.